Listed below are T cell receptor beta chains from one sample, sequenced in a study of T cell changes during pregnancy in multiple sclerosis. The data were produced by immunoSEQ multiplex PCR, yet TCRdb's version contains in-frame clones alone and is incomplete. The repertoire includes 50,000 to 65,000 clones, 88% of them detected once, and 0.38% sits in the top ten. Sequencing used CD4+ T cells from peripheral blood mononuclear cells, obtained in the third trimester of pregnancy. These receptors all stem from a female donor with multiple sclerosis, enrolled in a pregnancy study. CDR3s leave out the opening cysteine and the closing phenylalanine or tryptophan.

j_call v_call cdr3_aa
TRBJ2-1 TRBV5-6 ASSLILFNNEQF
TRBJ2-2 TRBV10-3 ATSGGHGNTGELF
TRBJ2-2 TRBV5-5 ASSSTGGSGELF
TRBJ1-1 TRBV11-2 ASSLEGAGMNTEAF
TRBJ2-1 TRBV12-2 AIFPQTNHSYNEQF
TRBJ2-7 TRBV23-1 ASSLPGVGQGDTYEQY
TRBJ1-5 TRBV2 ASKEGSVRQPQH
TRBJ2-2 TRBV25-1 ASSEQGGTGELF
TRBJ1-6 TRBV7-9 ASSLERKGDRSPLH
TRBJ1-5 TRBV18 ASSREVGQPQH
TRBJ1-2 TRBV7-2 ASSLLGHYYGYT
TRBJ1-5 TRBV28 ASSSPQTGNNQPQH
TRBJ1-2 TRBV2 ASSEASATYGYT